These T cell receptor beta chains were read from a single sample in a study of T-cell reconstitution after alpha-beta-depleted transplantation in children. TCRdb fed the PCR reads into MiXCR, producing one record per CDR3 protein. The sample has about 300,000 distinct CDR3 sequences, roughly a tenth seen once; the top ten hold 7% to 9.5%. The starting material was PBMCs, obtained before TCRalphabeta/CD19-depleted stem cell transplant. These receptor sequences come from a boy younger than two with acute myeloid leukemia, due to receive a stem cell transplant. Both conserved end residues are part of each CDR3. Each record gives: J gene, V gene, D gene, clone size, CDR3 DNA, CDR3 protein. A D gene is named only where the DNA matches it firmly. The size field is filled for only some rows; it gives once, few, many or a size class.

TRBJ2-7	TRBV15	NA	many	TGTGCCACCAGCAGAGATAGCGACGGCCAATCGGCCCACGAGCAGTACTTC	CATSRDSDGQSAHEQYF
TRBJ1-1	TRBV5-1	NA	many	TGCGCCAGCAGCTCGGGGACGAAGAACACTGAAGCTTTCTTT	CASSSGTKNTEAFF
TRBJ2-7	TRBV10-3	TRBD1	many	TGTGCCCTATGGGACAGGAAGTTGGACGAGCAGTACTTC	CALWDRKLDEQYF
TRBJ2-1	TRBV5-1	TRBD2	many	TGCGCCAGCAGCTTGGTACTAGCGGGAGGATATGAGCAGTTCTTC	CASSLVLAGGYEQFF
TRBJ2-7	TRBV6-5	TRBD2	NA	TGTGCCAGCAGTTACGCCCCCCGGGACTACCCCTCCTACGAGCAGTACTTC	CASSYAPRDYPSYEQYF
TRBJ2-5	TRBV5-1	NA	many	TGCGCCAGCAGCGGGCAGGGCCAGACCCAGTACTTC	CASSGQGQTQYF
TRBJ1-1	TRBV30	NA	few	TGTGCCTGGACCCTAGGACAGTTCACCCTGGGGGCTTTCTTT	CAWTLGQFTLGAFF
TRBJ2-7	TRBV12-3/TRBV12-4	NA	few	TGTGCCAGCAGGCGGGCAAGCGGCCTCTACGAGCAGTACTTC	CASRRASGLYEQYF
TRBJ2-1	TRBV21-1	NA	many	TGTGCCAGCAGGGCGGTCAGAGCCTCCGTCCCCTACAATGAGCAGTTCTTC	CASRAVRASVPYNEQFF
TRBJ2-1	TRBV18	NA	few	TGTGCCAGCTCTCTCTCAGGACAGCGAGGAAATGAGCAGTTCTTC	CASSLSGQRGNEQFF
TRBJ2-7	TRBV6-5	TRBD1	many	TGTGCCAGCAGCCCCGGACAGGTTTGGGAGCAGTACTTC	CASSPGQVWEQYF
TRBJ2-5	TRBV3-1	NA	few	TGTGCCAGCAGCCCCTCCGGGTTTCAAGAGACCCAGTACTTC	CASSPSGFQETQYF
TRBJ2-2	TRBV24-1	TRBD2	many	TGTGCCACCAGTGATCGAGGCGGGAGGGCCACCGGGGAGCTGTTTTTT	CATSDRGGRATGELFF
TRBJ1-1	TRBV9	NA	many	TGTGCCAGCAGCGTAGGCGGGGGGCAGAGGACTGAAGCTTTCTTT	CASSVGGGQRTEAFF
TRBJ2-7	TRBV28	NA	many	TGTGCCAGCAACCGGAAACTTCGGTCTAGGACCTACGAGCAGTACTTC	CASNRKLRSRTYEQYF